Included here is one T cell receptor beta chain sequence, with context. The target antigen is unknown. The source of the sample is a study of T-cell memory formation after mild COVID-19. The overall study: Across donors, TCR clusters were largely donor specific. Study results and limitations: Mainly in CM and EM were contracting CD4+ clones; CD8+ were in EMRA.

MiXCR was run by TCRdb on the 5' RACE reads, yielding one entry per CDR3 protein. The sample lists approximately 60,000 distinct CDR3 sequences, roughly 9.9% occurring once. Sequences were obtained from PBMCs or a T cell subset sorted from them (not recorded which). The sequence was collected from a man aged 18 to 30 who had mild COVID-19 (a few samples of this study predate the infection). Cell type and time point are not known.

CDR3 protein: CASSLVGGVGHEQFF. In nucleotides, the CDR3 is TGTGCCAGCAGCTTAGTAGGGGGTGTGGGCCATGAGCAGTTCTTC. The V gene is TRBV11-1, the J gene TRBJ2-1, with a possible D match to TRBD1 (6 bases). Germline CDR1 SGHAT, CDR2 FQDESV (reference sequence). V dropped 1 base and J dropped 8 bases, with 15 bases sitting between them. CDR3 length equals 15 residues. Full variable domain (outside the CDR3, taken from reference TRBV11-1 and TRBJ2-1): EAEVAQSPRYKITEKSQAVAFWCDPISGHATLYWYRQILGQGPELLVQFQDESVVDDSQLPKDRFSAERLKGVDSTLKIQPAELGDSAMYLCASSLVGGVGHEQFFGPGTRLTVL.